These 27 T cell receptor beta chains were sequenced from one sample in a study of blood T cell repertoires in COVID-19. Clones were sequenced by immunoSEQ multiplex PCR, and TCRdb holds only the in-frame ones, with some missing. This sample has 200,000 to 250,000 clones; 84% occur once, and the top ten carry roughly 8.7%. Sequencing was done on a sample of peripheral blood. These receptors originate from a man in his fifties with active or convalescent COVID-19.

This sequence joins TRBV7-6 and TRBJ2-2; 7 nucleotides line up with TRBD1. The CDR3 length is 16 residues. Germline assignment: CDR1 SGHVS and CDR2 FNYEAQ. V shed 5 bases, J shed 0 bases, and the junction held 6 bases outside the gene matches. The CDR3 here is CASSLTGLANTGELFF. The DNA for the CDR3 is TGTGCCAGCAGCCTGACAGGGCTCGCGAACACCGGGGAGCTGTTTTTT.

The rearrangement uses TRBV5-4 and TRBJ2-3; TRBD2 matches at 13 bases. Losses at the gene ends were 0 bases for V and 6 bases for J; bases not matched to a gene: 16. Germline V lookup: CDR1 SGHNT, CDR2 YYREEE (reference sequence). The CDR3 has 20 amino acids. The CDR3 nucleotides read TGTGCCAGCAGCTTGGTGAGACTAGCGGGGGGAACGCCCTCACAGGATACGCAGTATTTT. Amino acid sequence: CASSLVRLAGGTPSQDTQYF.

This chain joins TRBV5-4 and TRBJ1-1; 11 bases fit TRBD1. CDR3 length equals 16 residues. Germline lookup yields CDR1 SGHNT and CDR2 YYREEE (reference sequence). The junction had 8 bases not matched to a gene; V was cut back by 3 bases and J by 4 bases. CDR3 nucleotide sequence: TGTGCCAGCAGCTCGGGACAGGGGGAAGGAGGCACTGAAGCTTTCTTT. Translating gives CASSSGQGEGGTEAFF.

This clone came up once. The chain has TRBV6-6 and TRBJ1-2; D gene ambiguous. CDR1 is MNHNY and CDR2 is SVGAGI in the germline V gene (reference sequence). Trimming shortened V by 3 bases and J by 4 bases, and 9 bases separated the two germline ends. This CDR3 contains 13 residues. The CDR3: CASSYTAGYGYTF. The CDR3 DNA follows: TGTGCCAGCAGTTATACTGCCGGCTATGGCTACACCTTC.

The V gene is TRBV29-1, the J gene TRBJ1-1; 10 nucleotides agree with TRBD1. V dropped 2 bases and J dropped 3; count of bases not matched to a gene: 6. Germline CDR1 is SQVTM and CDR2 is ANQGSEA. The CDR3 sequence is 15 residues long. The CDR3 protein is CSVEPWTGGDTEAFF. Here the CDR3 DNA reads TGCAGCGTTGAACCATGGACAGGGGGGGACACTGAAGCTTTCTTT.

This clone was detected only a few times. V is TRBV28 and J is TRBJ2-7; 8 nucleotides line up with TRBD2. Germline CDR1 and CDR2: MDHEN and SYDVKM. The length of the CDR3 is 15 residues. Trimming cost V 5 bases and J 2 bases; bases outside gene matches: 8. DNA for the CDR3: TGTGCCAGCAGTGCGTATGCGGGAGGACCCTACGAGCAGTACTTC. Encoded protein: CASSAYAGGPYEQYF.

The rearrangement uses TRBV2 and TRBJ2-2; 12 bases map to TRBD1. Trimming at V came to 7 bases and at J to 0 bases, leaving 9 bases not matched to a gene. The CDR3 is 18 amino acids. CDR1 is SNHLY, CDR2 FYNNEI, per germline. The CDR3 loop is CASNGDRGRVANTGELFF. CDR3 sequence (DNA): TGTGCCAGCAACGGGGACAGGGGGCGGGTCGCGAACACCGGGGAGCTGTTTTTT.

The chain has TRBV3-1 (or the pseudogene TRBV3-2) and TRBJ2-1; 11 nucleotides match TRBD2. Per germline, CDR1 LGHDT and CDR2 YNNKEL (reference sequence). CDR3 length: 14 amino acids. The trim removed 4 bases at V and 7 bases at J, leaving 3 bases unmatched. This CDR3 reads CASSLSGRGNEQFF. The CDR3 DNA is TGTGCCAGCAGCCTTAGCGGGAGGGGAAATGAGCAGTTCTTC.

This clone was found a few times. The chain recombines TRBV6-2 or TRBV6-3 with TRBJ1-5, with 7 positions matching TRBD1. The ends lost 0 bases at V and 0 bases at J; junction bases unmatched: 2. This CDR3 is 16 amino acids long. CDR1 and CDR2 (germline): MNHEY, SVGEGT. The DNA of the CDR3 is TGTGCCAGCAGTTACTCAGGGGGCTATAGCAATCAGCCCCAGCATTTT. This translates into CASSYSGGYSNQPQHF.

The count of this clone is one. The CDR3 DNA sequence: TGTGCCAGTCGAGCTAGCGGGAGCGGGTACGAGCAGTACTTC. This sequence encodes CASRASGSGYEQYF. The chain uses TRBV5-4 and TRBJ2-7; 10 positions agree with TRBD2. The germline V gene encodes CDR1 SGHNT and CDR2 YYREEE (reference sequence). This CDR3 has 14 amino acids. Trimming cost V 8 bases and J 4 bases; bases outside gene matches: 9.

The chain couples TRBV18 to TRBJ2-5; 9 nucleotides line up with TRBD2. J was trimmed by 3 bases and V by 3 bases; bases with no gene match: 8. CDR3 size: 16 residues. The V gene's germline CDR1 is KGHSH and CDR2 LQKENI. The CDR3 protein is CASSPRGASGEETQYF. The CDR3 DNA follows: TGTGCCAGCTCACCCCGTGGGGCTAGCGGGGAAGAGACCCAGTACTTC.

This sequence joins TRBV28 and TRBJ2-5; weak D call: TRBD1 (5 bases). CDR3 size: 13 residues. Trimming took off 2 bases at V and 7 bases at J, with 11 bases between the two ends. Germline loops: CDR1 MDHEN, CDR2 SYDVKM. This chain's CDR3 is CASSLQGAATQYF. The CDR3 nucleotides are TGTGCCAGCAGTTTACAGGGTGCGGCGACCCAGTACTTC.

This clone was seen only once. The chain uses TRBV15 and TRBJ2-1; weak D call: TRBD2 (7 bases). V shed 5 bases and J shed 4 bases, with 12 bases lying between them. This CDR3 contains 14 residues. Germline-derived CDR1 and CDR2 are LNHNV and YYDKDF (reference sequence). Written as DNA, the CDR3 is TGTGCCACCAGCCCGGGGGGCCCTTACAATGAGCAGTTCTTC. Translating gives CATSPGGPYNEQFF.

In this sample, this clone turned up a few times. The J gene is TRBJ1-1, the V gene TRBV7-9; the D gene is possibly TRBD1 (5 bases). V gave up 5 bases and J gave up 3 bases, with 16 bases separating them. Germline V gene lookup returns CDR1 SEHNR and CDR2 FQNEAQ (reference sequence). The length of the CDR3 is 15 residues. The CDR3 region has the DNA TGTGCCAGCAGCCGGGGAGGGGTGGGGTACACTGAAGCTTTCTTT. It is translated as CASSRGGVGYTEAFF.

The J gene is TRBJ1-2, the V gene TRBV12-3 or TRBV12-4, with 10 bases matching TRBD1. After removal of 5 bases from V and 7 bases from J, the junction contained 4 bases not matched to a gene. CDR3 length equals 13 residues. CDR3 sequence reads: CASSPRQGAGYTF. The CDR3 nucleotides are TGTGCCAGCAGTCCCCGACAGGGGGCTGGCTACACCTTC.

The chain links TRBV18 to TRBJ1-1, with 8 bases lining up with TRBD1. After removal of 4 bases from V and 5 bases from J, the junction contained 12 bases not matched to a gene. This CDR3 is built from 16 residues. Looked up from germline, CDR1 is KGHSH and CDR2 is LQKENI. In nucleotides, the CDR3 is TGTGCCAGCTCACTGGGGGGCCAGGGGGCAGGGACTGAAGCTTTCTTT. It codes for CASSLGGQGAGTEAFF.

The V and J genes are TRBV7-6 and TRBJ1-1; 9 positions agree with TRBD1. Germline V lookup: CDR1 SGHVS, CDR2 FNYEAQ. The ends lost 3 bases at V and 0 bases at J; junction bases unmatched: 8. The CDR3 has 17 residues. CDR3 loop: CASSLDRGRSLNTEAFF. DNA for the CDR3: TGTGCCAGCAGCTTGGACAGGGGACGGAGCTTGAACACTGAAGCTTTCTTT. Filled out from reference TRBV7-6 and TRBJ1-1, the complete variable domain reads GAGVSQSPRYKVTKRGQDVALRCDPISGHVSLYWYRQALGQGPEFLTYFNYEAQQDKSGLPNDRFSAERPEGSISTLTIQRTEQRDSAMYRCASSLDRGRSLNTEAFFGQGTRLTVV.

The chain has TRBV13 and TRBJ2-3; maybe TRBD2 (7 bases). Germline assignment: CDR1 PRHDT and CDR2 FYEKMQ (reference sequence). The CDR3 totals 17 residues. Trimming removed 1 base from V and 11 bases from J, with 25 bases in between. Here the CDR3 reads CASSLVKGGESPGRQYF. CDR3 nucleotides: TGTGCCAGCAGCTTAGTAAAAGGGGGGGAATCCCCAGGAAGGCAGTATTTT.

V is TRBV19 and J is TRBJ1-3, with D unresolved. Germline V gene data show CDR1 as LNHDA and CDR2 as SQIVND (reference sequence). There are 16 residues in the CDR3. Trimming pared 0 bases from V and 4 bases from J, leaving 13 bases between. The CDR3 loop is CASSIDVSWWGNTIYF. Written as DNA, the CDR3 is TGTGCCAGTAGTATAGACGTAAGCTGGTGGGGAAACACCATATATTTT.

This clone was detected only a few times. The rearrangement uses TRBV3-1 (or the pseudogene TRBV3-2) and TRBJ2-1; D remains unclear. Trimming left V 6 bases short and J 0 bases short, with 6 bases between. There are 13 residues in the CDR3. Germline CDR1 reads LGHDT; CDR2 reads YNNKEL (reference sequence). The CDR3 loop reads CASRISSYNEQFF. CDR3 DNA sequence: TGTGCCAGCAGGATTAGCTCCTACAATGAGCAGTTCTTC.

This clone was recorded a few times. The J gene is TRBJ2-2, the V gene TRBV2; no firm D call. Trimming removed 10 bases from V and 1 base from J, with 4 bases in between. The CDR3 spans 11 residues. Looked up from germline, CDR1 is SNHLY and CDR2 is FYNNEI. The CDR3 nucleotides are TGTGCCACCCAGAACACCGGGGAGCTGTTTTTT. The encoded protein is CATQNTGELFF. Full variable domain (missing parts from reference TRBV2 and TRBJ2-2): EPEVTQTPSHQVTQMGQEVILRCVPISNHLYFYWYRQILGQKVEFLVSFYNNEISEKSEIFDDQFSVERPDGSNFTLKIRSTKLEDSAMYFCATQNTGELFFGEGSRLTVL.

This rearrangement joins TRBV28 to TRBJ2-7; TRBD1 agrees at 7 bases. The V and J ends lost 6 bases and 0 bases, in that order; junction bases with no gene match: 11. Germline V gene data show CDR1 as MDHEN and CDR2 as SYDVKM. CDR3 length: 16 amino acids. CDR3 region: CASSPQDRALSYEQYV. As DNA, the CDR3 is TGTGCCAGCAGCCCACAAGACAGGGCACTCTCCTACGAGCAGTACGTC.

The rearrangement joins TRBV9 to TRBJ2-5; D gene uncertain. The germline V gene encodes CDR1 SGDLS and CDR2 YYNGEE. The CDR3 totals 13 residues. V gave up 2 bases and J gave up 3 bases, with 8 bases separating them. CDR3 in DNA: TGTGCCAGCAGCGTGGGCCCCGAAGAGACCCAGTACTTC. Translation gives CASSVGPEETQYF.

The sample holds a few counts of this clone. This chain's CDR3 is CASSLNSPSGNTIYF. The CDR3 DNA is TGTGCCAGCAGCTTAAACAGTCCGTCTGGAAACACCATATATTTT. V gene TRBV7-2 combines with J gene TRBJ1-3; D is uncertain. Germline-derived CDR1 and CDR2 are SGHTA and FQGNSA. The CDR3 has 15 amino acids. V gave up 2 bases and J gave up 1 base, with 9 bases separating them.

This clone turned up a few times. The rearrangement joins TRBV4-1 to TRBJ1-6; D ambiguous. The CDR3 loop spans 15 amino acids. Looked up from germline, CDR1 is MGHRA and CDR2 is YSYEKL. V was cut by 4 bases and J by 5 bases, with 12 bases left in between. The CDR3 spells CASSLPISDNSPLHF. The CDR3 region has the DNA TGCGCCAGCAGCCTTCCTATTTCCGATAATTCACCCCTCCACTTT.

This sequence joins TRBV28 and TRBJ1-6; 8 positions match TRBD1. There are 14 residues in the CDR3. Per germline, CDR1 MDHEN and CDR2 SYDVKM. The V gene end was trimmed by 2 bases and the J gene end by 13 bases; junction bases not matched to a gene: 7. The CDR3 sequence is CASSLVKQGGPLHF. The CDR3 DNA sequence: TGTGCCAGCAGTTTAGTAAAACAGGGGGGTCCCCTCCACTTT.

This clone was observed once. The chain combines TRBV4-3 with TRBJ1-3; TRBD1 matches at 7 bases. V trimming: 0 bases; J trimming: 3 bases; junction bases outside the gene matches: 17. CDR1 is LGHNA, CDR2 YSLEER, per germline. The CDR3 consists of 20 residues. The DNA of the CDR3 is TGCGCCAGCAGCCAAGAGTCCCCCCATCAGGCAGGGGGATATGGAAACACCATATATTTT. This codes for CASSQESPHQAGGYGNTIYF.